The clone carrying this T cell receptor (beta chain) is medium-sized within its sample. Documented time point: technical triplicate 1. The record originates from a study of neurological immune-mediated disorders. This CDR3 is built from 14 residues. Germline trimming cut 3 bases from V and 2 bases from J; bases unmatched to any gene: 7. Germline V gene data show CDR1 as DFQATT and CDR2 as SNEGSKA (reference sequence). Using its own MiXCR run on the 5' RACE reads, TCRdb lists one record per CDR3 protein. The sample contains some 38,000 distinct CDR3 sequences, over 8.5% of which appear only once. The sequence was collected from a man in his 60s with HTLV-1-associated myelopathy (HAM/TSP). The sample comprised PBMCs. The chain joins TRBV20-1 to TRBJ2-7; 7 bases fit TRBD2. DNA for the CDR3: TGCAGTGCTAGTCCTATAGCGGGTGCCTACGAGCAGTACTTC. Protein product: CSASPIAGAYEQYF.